The 27 T cell receptor beta chains reported below all come from one sample, sequenced in a study of response to subunit inactivated influenza vaccine. TCRdb used MiXCR to reprocess the RT-PCR reads, holding one entry per CDR3 protein. The sample has hundreds of thousands of distinct CDR3 sequences; 14% are singletons. Sequencing used PBMCs from blood, obtained less than 15 days before vaccination. The receptors here all came from a man in his fifties who received an inactivated influenza vaccine.

This clonotype was counted a few times. The genes are TRBV29-1 and TRBJ2-3; the match to TRBD1 covers 7 bases. Per germline, CDR1 SQVTM and CDR2 ANQGSEA. The CDR3 covers 16 residues. Losses at the gene ends were 7 bases for V and 5 bases for J; bases not matched to a gene: 18. CDR3 DNA: TGCAGCGCTTTAGAGTGGGGCAGGGGGAGTGGAGATACGCAGTATTTT. As protein: CSALEWGRGSGDTQYF.

There are many counts of this clonotype. The chain has TRBV6-2 or TRBV6-3 and TRBJ2-1, with 9 positions matching TRBD2. Per the germline V gene, CDR1 is MNHEY and CDR2 is SVGEGT. This CDR3 comprises 15 residues. Trimming cost V 7 bases and J 4 bases; bases outside gene matches: 8. For the CDR3, the DNA is TGTGCCAGCACCGAGTGGCTAGCGGGATACAATGAGCAGTTCTTC. Protein sequence: CASTEWLAGYNEQFF.

In DNA, the CDR3 is TGTGCCAGCAGTTACTCACTACGGGGGACTGAAGCTTTCTTT. The encoded protein is CASSYSLRGTEAFF. The chain is built from TRBV6-2 or TRBV6-3 and TRBJ1-1; a possible D gene is TRBD1 (5 bases). V lost 0 bases and J lost 5, with 10 bases in between. The CDR3 runs 14 residues. Germline loops: CDR1 MNHEY, CDR2 SVGEGT.

This clonotype occurred a few times. The gene calls are TRBV6-1 and TRBJ1-1; D call uncertain. This CDR3 spans 13 amino acids. CDR1 and CDR2 from the germline V gene are MNHNS and SASEGT. V shed 6 bases and J shed 6 bases, with 14 bases lying between them. Written as DNA, the CDR3 is TGTGCCAGCAGGGGAAACAGACATCCTGAAGCTTTCTTT. Protein sequence: CASRGNRHPEAFF.

V is TRBV2 and J is TRBJ2-1, with TRBD1 matching over 11 bases. J gave up 7 bases and V 6 bases, and 5 bases lay outside the gene matches. There are 14 residues in the CDR3. In germline, CDR1 is SNHLY, CDR2 FYNNEI. The CDR3 bases are TGTGCCAGCAGCAGGACAGGGGGCTTGAATGAGCAGTTCTTC. Translated, it gives CASSRTGGLNEQFF.

In its sample, this clonotype was seen many times. This chain joins TRBV29-1 and TRBJ2-7; 11 nucleotides line up with TRBD2. The CDR3 length is 15 residues. Germline trimming cut 2 bases from V and 4 bases from J; bases unmatched to any gene: 7. Per germline, CDR1 SQVTM and CDR2 ANQGSEA. The CDR3 reads CSVETSGSGVYEQYF. In DNA form, the CDR3 reads TGCAGCGTTGAAACTAGCGGGAGTGGTGTTTACGAGCAGTACTTC.

In its sample, this clonotype was seen once. The chain joins TRBV3-1 to TRBJ2-5; TRBD2 is a possible D gene (5 bases). V lost 0 bases to trimming and J lost 5 bases, with 10 bases between them. The V gene's germline CDR1 is LGHDT and CDR2 YNNKEL (reference sequence). The length of the CDR3 is 14 residues. The CDR3 DNA reads TGTGCCAGCAGCCAAGACCTGCAGCGGGAGACCCAGTACTTC. Its protein is CASSQDLQRETQYF.

A few counts support this clonotype. The chain employs TRBV20-1 and TRBJ2-5; the match to TRBD2 covers 8 bases. CDR1 is DFQATT and CDR2 is SNEGSKA in the germline V gene (reference sequence). The CDR3 has 14 amino acids. V shed 3 bases and J 5 bases; nucleotides not matched to a gene: 8. CDR3 protein: CSASIGGASETQYF. The CDR3 DNA reads as TGCAGTGCTAGTATCGGGGGGGCCTCGGAGACCCAGTACTTC.

This clonotype appeared many times. This CDR3 is CASSRVHSPLHF. The CDR3 DNA reads as TGTGCCAGCAGCAGGGTTCATTCACCCCTCCACTTT. The chain links TRBV12-3 or TRBV12-4 to TRBJ1-6; tentatively, D is TRBD1 (5 bases). This CDR3 comprises 12 residues. Trimming removed 6 bases from V and 8 bases from J, with 8 bases in between.

This clonotype was seen more than once but under ten times. This chain links TRBV20-1 with TRBJ1-2, with 10 bases fitting TRBD1. The germline V gene has CDR1 DFQATT and CDR2 SNEGSKA (reference sequence). This CDR3 spans 17 amino acids. The CDR3 region has the DNA TGCTGCGCTAGAGATCGCCGACAGGGGGCCCATAACTATGGCTACACCTTC. The encoded protein is CCARDRRQGAHNYGYTF.

This clonotype was counted a few times. The chain recombines TRBV29-1 with TRBJ1-1; TRBD1 matches at 7 bases. V shed 6 bases and J 1 base; nucleotides not matched to a gene: 8. The CDR3 sequence is 14 residues long. Germline CDR1 SQVTM, CDR2 ANQGSEA. CDR3 region: CSVQGDRGNTEAFF. The DNA for the CDR3 is TGCAGCGTCCAGGGGGACCGGGGGAACACTGAAGCTTTCTTT.

This clonotype came up a few times. This chain joins TRBV21-1 and TRBJ2-3; whether TRBD1, the table's D call, matches the DNA was not checked. TRBV21-1 is shown as a pseudogene. The CDR3 consists of 16 residues. CDR3 residues: CASSGRGRTSTDTQYF. The CDR3 coding sequence is TGTGCCAGCAGCGGCCGGGGGCGAACTAGCACAGATACGCAGTATTTT.

The sample holds a few counts of this clonotype. The chain combines TRBV5-1 with TRBJ2-2; D could derive from TRBD1 or TRBD2 (5 bases each). Germline CDR1 reads SGHRS; CDR2 reads YFSETQ. The CDR3 runs 15 residues. V lost 1 base and J lost 3, with 10 bases in between. In DNA form, the CDR3 reads TGCGCCAGCAGCTTGCAGGGAGTTGACACCGGGGAGCTGTTTTTT. Protein sequence: CASSLQGVDTGELFF.

This clonotype was counted a few times. This chain connects TRBV2 to TRBJ2-5; 10 nucleotides match TRBD1. The CDR3 is 16 amino acids. The trim removed 4 bases at V and 2 bases at J, leaving 7 bases unmatched. The germline V gene encodes CDR1 SNHLY and CDR2 FYNNEI. CDR3 bases: TGTGCCAGCAGTGCGGGACAGGGGCTTTGGCAAGAGACCCAGTACTTC. Translating gives CASSAGQGLWQETQYF.

Of note for this clonotype: The junction does not match germline at one end; this may be a read error. The rearrangement uses TRBV19 and TRBJ1-4, with D tentatively TRBD1 (5 bases). Germline V gives CDR1 LNHDA, CDR2 SQIVND (reference sequence). The CDR3 totals 15 residues. The CDR3 sequence: CASSPPGWANEKLFF. The DNA of the CDR3 is TGTGCCAGTAGCCCCCCAGGGTGGGCTAATGAAAAGCTGTTTTTT.

This clonotype was recorded a few times. The rearrangement joins TRBV6-2 or TRBV6-3 to TRBJ1-2, with no clear D. CDR1 and CDR2 (germline): MNHEY, SVGEGT. V was trimmed by 0 bases and J by 4 bases, leaving 15 bases between them. This CDR3 comprises 16 residues. The CDR3 is CASSYSGQLFSYGYTF. CDR3 nucleotide sequence: TGTGCCAGCAGTTACTCCGGTCAACTCTTCAGCTATGGCTACACCTTC.

This clonotype was seen only a few times. The chain joins TRBV7-9 to TRBJ2-5; maybe TRBD2 (5 bases). This CDR3 comprises 14 residues. Trimming shortened V by 2 bases and J by 5 bases, and 12 bases separated the two germline ends. Germline V CDR1 and CDR2: SEHNR, FQNEAQ (reference sequence). CDR3 coding DNA: TGTGCCAGCAGCTTAAGGACGGGAATGGAGACCCAGTACTTC. Residues: CASSLRTGMETQYF. Drawing the rest from reference TRBV7-9 and TRBJ2-5, the complete variable domain is DTGVSQNPRHKITKRGQNVTFRCDPISEHNRLYWYRQTLGQGPEFLTYFQNEAQLEKSRLLSDRFSAERPKGSFSTLEIQRTEQGDSAMYLCASSLRTGMETQYFGPGTRLLVL.

A few counts support this clonotype. This sequence joins TRBV5-1 and TRBJ2-6, with no clear D. This CDR3 contains 16 residues. Germline V gene sequence: CDR1 SGHRS, CDR2 YFSETQ. The germline V and J ends were trimmed by 1 base and 0 bases, with 8 bases remaining between them. The CDR3 reads CASSLQVNSGANVLTF. The CDR3 nucleotides read TGCGCCAGCAGCTTGCAGGTCAACTCTGGGGCCAACGTCCTGACTTTC.

This clonotype showed up just a few times. The chain couples TRBV15 to TRBJ2-1; 8 bases line up with TRBD2. The V and J ends lost 3 bases and 1 base, in that order; junction bases with no gene match: 5. This CDR3 has 16 residues. Germline CDR1 LNHNV, CDR2 YYDKDF (reference sequence). The CDR3 reads CATSRGGGRSYNEQFF. The CDR3 coding sequence is TGTGCCACCAGCAGGGGCGGGGGGAGGTCCTACAATGAGCAGTTCTTC.

The count of this clonotype is one. The rearrangement uses TRBV20-1 and TRBJ1-6; 11 bases agree with TRBD1. The germline V gene has CDR1 DFQATT and CDR2 SNEGSKA (reference sequence). Losses at the gene ends were 3 bases for V and 14 bases for J; bases not matched to a gene: 15. There are 16 residues in the CDR3. Here the CDR3 DNA reads TGCAGTGCTAGCCTACTCCCCGGGACAGGGGGGGATACCCTCCACTTT. Translating it yields CSASLLPGTGGDTLHF.

Here the CDR3 reads CASSRTSEAFF. Written as DNA, the CDR3 is TGTGCCAGCAGCCGCACGTCTGAAGCTTTCTTT. V is TRBV5-6 and J is TRBJ1-1; D call uncertain. Trimming stripped 4 bases from V and 6 bases from J, with 7 bases between. Per germline, CDR1 SGHDT and CDR2 YYEEEE. The CDR3 is 11 residues long.

This clonotype was detected only a few times. The chain employs TRBV4-1 and TRBJ1-2; 7 bases agree with TRBD1. This CDR3 spans 16 amino acids. The V gene's germline CDR1 is MGHRA and CDR2 YSYEKL. The V gene end was trimmed by 1 base and the J gene end by 6 bases; junction bases not matched to a gene: 11. This CDR3 reads CASSQVMGGGVNGYTF. In DNA form, the CDR3 reads TGCGCCAGCAGCCAAGTTATGGGAGGGGGCGTTAATGGCTACACCTTC.

The rearrangement joins TRBV4-1 to TRBJ1-5; perhaps TRBD1 as D (5 bases). Per germline, CDR1 MGHRA and CDR2 YSYEKL. With 2 bases removed from V and 0 bases from J, the gap between germline ends came to 8 bases. The CDR3 covers 15 residues. The CDR3 DNA reads as TGCGCCAGCAGCCAATCGGGGGGTAGCAATCAGCCCCAGCATTTT. As protein: CASSQSGGSNQPQHF.

This chain connects TRBV4-3 to TRBJ2-1, with TRBD2 identical over 12 bases. V gave up 0 bases and J gave up 1 base; unmatched junction bases: 4. There are 18 residues in the CDR3. Looked up from germline, CDR1 is LGHNA and CDR2 is YSLEER. CDR3 in amino acids: CASSQETSGRGSYNEQFF. In DNA form, the CDR3 reads TGCGCCAGCAGCCAAGAGACTAGCGGGAGAGGATCCTACAATGAGCAGTTCTTC.

At least ten counts were recorded for this clonotype. The chain is built from TRBV4-1 and TRBJ2-5; possibly TRBD2 for D (6 bases). Per germline, CDR1 MGHRA and CDR2 YSYEKL. The CDR3 has 13 residues. Deletions cut 0 bases from V and 6 bases from J, with 8 bases between. CDR3 in amino acids: CASSQELAQTQYF. The CDR3 nucleotides read TGCGCCAGCAGCCAAGAACTAGCACAGACCCAGTACTTC.

The rearrangement joins TRBV7-2 to TRBJ2-7, with 7 nucleotides matching TRBD1. This CDR3 comprises 14 residues. Germline CDR1 SGHTA, CDR2 FQGNSA. J was trimmed by 3 bases and V by 5 bases; bases with no gene match: 7. The CDR3 region is CASSVTGADYEQYF. CDR3 coding DNA: TGTGCCAGCAGCGTCACAGGGGCGGACTACGAGCAGTACTTC.

The CDR3 here is CASSYSYRSVYEQYF. The CDR3 region has the DNA TGTGCCAGCAGTTACTCGTACAGATCTGTATACGAGCAGTACTTC. J is TRBJ2-7 and V is TRBV6-5; D is uncertain. V gave up 0 bases and J gave up 4 bases, with 13 bases separating them. The germline CDR1 and CDR2 sequences are MNHEY and SVGAGI. The CDR3 runs 15 residues.